Sequencing of this T cell receptor (beta chain) was carried out in a study of blood T cells in healthy people across ages. Study conclusions and caveats: Possibly confounding the expanded clonotype changes was the fact that donor CMV status was unknown.

As regards this clonotype: The antigen is undetermined.

The CDR3 sequence is 15 residues long. V gave up 2 bases and J gave up 7 bases, with 18 bases separating them. From germline, CDR1 is SGHRS and CDR2 YFSETQ. Alongside a J-beta primer mix, a sample-barcoded 5' primer served in a second PCR lasting roughly 6 to 11 cycles. One entry per CDR3 protein results from TCRdb running MiXCR on the 5' RACE reads. The sample records approximately 1,000,000 distinct CDR3 sequences, roughly two fifths being singletons. This chain joins TRBV5-1 and TRBJ1-2; D remains ambiguous. The TCR originated in a man between 18 and 35 years old in good health. Material: blood. CDR3 DNA: TGCGCCAGCAGCTTTGAGGGCTCGCGTGACGGTGGCTACACCTTC. As protein: CASSFEGSRDGGYTF.